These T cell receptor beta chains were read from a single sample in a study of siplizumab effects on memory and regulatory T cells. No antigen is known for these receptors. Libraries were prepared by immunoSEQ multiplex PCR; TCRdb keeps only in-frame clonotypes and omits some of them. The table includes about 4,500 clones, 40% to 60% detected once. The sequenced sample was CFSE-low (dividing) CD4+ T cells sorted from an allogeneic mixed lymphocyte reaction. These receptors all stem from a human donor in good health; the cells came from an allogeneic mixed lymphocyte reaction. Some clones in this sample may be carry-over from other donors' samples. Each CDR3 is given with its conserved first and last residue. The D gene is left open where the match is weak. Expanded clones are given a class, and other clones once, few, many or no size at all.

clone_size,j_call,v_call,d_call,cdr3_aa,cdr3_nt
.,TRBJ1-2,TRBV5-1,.,CASREGTALYGYTF,TGCGCCAGCAGGGAGGGGACGGCTCTCTATGGCTACACCTTC
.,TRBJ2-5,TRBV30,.,CAWSNQETQYF,TGTGCCTGGAGTAATCAAGAGACCCAGTACTTC
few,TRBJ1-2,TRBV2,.,CASIYYYGYTF,TGTGCCAGCATTTACTATTATGGCTACACCTTC
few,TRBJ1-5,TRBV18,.,CASSPRGLTSGNQPQHF,TGTGCCAGCTCACCCCGGGGGTTGACTAGCGGTAATCAGCCCCAGCATTTT
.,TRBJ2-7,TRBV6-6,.,CASSRTFGGSYEQYF,TGTGCCAGCAGTCGTACCTTTGGGGGGTCCTACGAGCAGTACTTC
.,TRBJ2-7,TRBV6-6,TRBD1,CASSRTGQTVEQYF,TGTGCCAGCAGTAGGACAGGGCAAACGGTCGAGCAGTACTTC
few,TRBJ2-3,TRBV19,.,CASRPNTGLRTDTQYF,TGTGCCAGTAGGCCCAATACAGGGCTACGCACAGATACGCAGTATTTT
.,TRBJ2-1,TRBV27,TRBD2,CASSLVSSGSGNEQFF,TGTGCCAGCAGTTTAGTATCTAGCGGGAGCGGCAATGAGCAGTTCTTC
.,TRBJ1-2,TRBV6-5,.,CASTKWGSGGYTF,TGTGCCAGCACCAAGTGGGGGTCGGGCGGCTACACCTTC
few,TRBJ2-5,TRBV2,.,CASSGSRGIQETQYF,TGTGCCAGCAGTGGGTCTCGGGGCATTCAAGAGACCCAGTACTTC
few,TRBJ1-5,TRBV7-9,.,CASSFRGNQPQHF,TGTGCCAGCAGCTTTCGGGGGAATCAGCCCCAGCATTTT
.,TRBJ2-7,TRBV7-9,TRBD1,CASSLMGTGVYYEQYF,TGTGCCAGCAGCTTAATGGGGACAGGGGTTTACTACGAGCAGTACTTC
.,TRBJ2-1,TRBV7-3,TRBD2,CASRSTGTIYNEQFF,TGTGCCAGCAGGTCGACCGGGACTATATACAATGAGCAGTTCTTC
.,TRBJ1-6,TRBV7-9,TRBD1,CASSFTGAISYNSPLHF,TGTGCCAGCAGCTTTACAGGGGCCATCTCCTATAATTCACCCCTCCACTTT
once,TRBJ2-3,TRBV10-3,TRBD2,CAIRATSGSTDTQYF,TGTGCCATCAGGGCGACTAGCGGGAGCACAGATACGCAGTATTTT
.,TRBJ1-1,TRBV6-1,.,CASREPGPSPEAFF,TGTGCCAGCAGGGAACCGGGCCCTTCCCCTGAAGCTTTCTTT
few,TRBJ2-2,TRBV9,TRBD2,CASSVVGLAGAGELFF,TGTGCCAGCAGCGTAGTCGGGTTAGCGGGAGCCGGGGAGCTGTTTTTT
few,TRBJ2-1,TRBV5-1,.,CASSLAAGYDHEQFF,TGCGCCAGCAGCTTAGCGGCAGGGTACGACCATGAGCAGTTCTTC
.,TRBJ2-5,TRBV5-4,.,CASSSGSTPGETQYF,TGTGCCAGCAGCTCAGGAAGTACCCCGGGGGAGACCCAGTACTTC
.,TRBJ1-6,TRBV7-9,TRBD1,CASSLFGQVGSPLHF,TGTGCCAGCAGCTTATTCGGACAGGTGGGGTCACCCCTCCACTTT
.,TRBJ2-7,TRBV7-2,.,CASSLDGQIYEQYF,TGTGCCAGCAGCTTAGACGGGCAGATCTACGAGCAGTACTTC
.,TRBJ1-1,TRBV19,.,CASSFSRGAEGGAFF,TGTGCCAGTAGTTTTTCGCGGGGAGCGGAAGGGGGAGCTTTCTTT